Listed below are T cell receptor beta chains from one sample, sequenced in a study of monozygotic twins with inflammatory bowel disease. TCRdb re-called the 5' RACE reads and catalogs CDR3 proteins one per entry, DNA excluded. This sample contains just over 300,000 distinct CDR3 sequences. Sample: blood. Receptors originate from a human donor with ulcerative colitis or Crohn's disease, or a healthy co-twin of an affected twin (not recorded which). The CDR3 runs from the conserved cysteine through the conserved F or W. Fields, in order: J gene, V gene, CDR3 protein.

j_gene: TRBJ1-6; v_gene: TRBV19; CDR3aa: CASSIPRHFSGSYNSPLHF
j_gene: TRBJ1-2; v_gene: TRBV5-6; CDR3aa: CASSQGLDYGYTF
j_gene: TRBJ1-2; v_gene: TRBV19; CDR3aa: CASSMARSYTF
j_gene: TRBJ2-1; v_gene: TRBV12-3/TRBV12-4; CDR3aa: CASSRGGGSYNEQFF
j_gene: TRBJ1-6; v_gene: TRBV5-1; CDR3aa: CASSRWDRNNSPLHF
j_gene: TRBJ1-5; v_gene: TRBV7-2; CDR3aa: CASSPKNQPQHF
j_gene: TRBJ1-2; v_gene: TRBV20-1; CDR3aa: CSADGTGAGGYTF
j_gene: TRBJ1-6; v_gene: TRBV7-2; CDR3aa: CASSFQGADNSPLHF
j_gene: TRBJ2-1; v_gene: TRBV24-1; CDR3aa: CATSVTRSNEQFF
j_gene: TRBJ2-6; v_gene: TRBV4-3; CDR3aa: CVSSQDFDSGANVLTF
j_gene: TRBJ2-7; v_gene: TRBV28; CDR3aa: CASSLPAGAVYEQYF
j_gene: TRBJ2-7; v_gene: TRBV30; CDR3aa: CAWSQQGKGAYEQYF
j_gene: TRBJ2-3; v_gene: TRBV7-9; CDR3aa: CASSLYGTSGRTDTQYF
j_gene: TRBJ1-3; v_gene: TRBV5-6; CDR3aa: CASSPTPVGGGNTIYF
j_gene: TRBJ1-6; v_gene: TRBV4-3; CDR3aa: CASSQVPSGSGNTPLHF
j_gene: TRBJ2-1; v_gene: TRBV5-1; CDR3aa: CASSLVAGNNEQFF
j_gene: TRBJ2-6; v_gene: TRBV30; CDR3aa: CAWNRDRGNSGANVLTF
j_gene: TRBJ2-5; v_gene: TRBV6-1; CDR3aa: CASSQRLAGHLETQYF
j_gene: TRBJ1-1; v_gene: TRBV5-1; CDR3aa: CASSLERGPTGLFFEAFF
j_gene: TRBJ2-7; v_gene: TRBV29-1; CDR3aa: CSVGRTLSYEQYF
j_gene: TRBJ2-2; v_gene: TRBV7-2; CDR3aa: CASSETQGNGELFF
j_gene: TRBJ1-2; v_gene: TRBV4-2; CDR3aa: CASSQDRANYGYTF
j_gene: TRBJ1-1; v_gene: TRBV9; CDR3aa: CASSSGTGETLNSFNTEAFF
j_gene: TRBJ1-4; v_gene: TRBV12-3/TRBV12-4; CDR3aa: CARVVNEKLFF
j_gene: TRBJ2-3; v_gene: TRBV20-1; CDR3aa: CSSRGRTDTQYF
j_gene: TRBJ2-5; v_gene: TRBV4-3; CDR3aa: CASSQEWGGTKETQYF
j_gene: TRBJ2-7; v_gene: TRBV7-2; CDR3aa: CASTPIGGRSYEQYF
j_gene: TRBJ1-5; v_gene: TRBV20-1; CDR3aa: CSATGQDNQPQHF
j_gene: TRBJ1-3; v_gene: TRBV7-2; CDR3aa: CASSLAPRSSGNTIYF
j_gene: TRBJ1-4; v_gene: TRBV5-1; CDR3aa: CASSLGDSTNEKLFF
j_gene: TRBJ1-1; v_gene: TRBV5-1; CDR3aa: CASSFPSGQGAGRNTEAFF
j_gene: TRBJ2-3; v_gene: TRBV9; CDR3aa: CASSVLLSTDTQYF
j_gene: TRBJ1-1; v_gene: TRBV5-4; CDR3aa: CASWSGTQKAFF
j_gene: TRBJ2-1; v_gene: TRBV5-1; CDR3aa: CASSTEFPSNEQFF
j_gene: TRBJ2-4; v_gene: TRBV30; CDR3aa: CAWGFSDIQYF
j_gene: TRBJ1-5; v_gene: TRBV7-9; CDR3aa: CASSLASNSNQPQHF
j_gene: TRBJ2-4; v_gene: TRBV6-5; CDR3aa: CASSYQGLAKNIQYF
j_gene: TRBJ1-5; v_gene: TRBV7-2; CDR3aa: CASSIQGNQPQHF
j_gene: TRBJ1-2; v_gene: TRBV3-1; CDR3aa: CASRPQYRDGYTF
j_gene: TRBJ1-6; v_gene: TRBV7-2; CDR3aa: CASSLGPRAYITSPLHF
j_gene: TRBJ2-5; v_gene: TRBV7-2; CDR3aa: CASSIGWDRGPETQYF
j_gene: TRBJ1-1; v_gene: TRBV6-6; CDR3aa: CASSLPGNTEAFF
j_gene: TRBJ2-7; v_gene: TRBV20-1; CDR3aa: CSALRQGRTREQYF
j_gene: TRBJ2-7; v_gene: TRBV20-1; CDR3aa: CSARDDLKGLGVYEQYF